This T cell receptor beta chain was recorded in a study of identical twins. TCRdb re-called the 5' RACE reads with MiXCR, one entry per CDR3 protein. Altogether 1,800,000 or so distinct CDR3 sequences are present, under 35% being singletons, with the ten largest covering around 0.3%. General observations from the study: Compared with models, monozygotic twins showed more out-of-frame TCR alpha sharing. Cord blood's abundant beta clonotypes had fewer insertions, unlike memory repertoires.

This clonotype was seen more than once but under ten times. What it binds is not known. Sequencing was carried out using cord blood. The source is a newborn girl in good health.

The CDR3 reads CASSQGTSGTETQYF. CDR3 nucleotide sequence: TGTGCCAGCAGCCAAGGGACTAGCGGGACGGAGACCCAGTACTTC. V and J are TRBV4-2 and TRBJ2-5; 12 positions agree with TRBD2. The CDR3 spans 15 residues. Germline V CDR1 and CDR2: LGHNA, YNFKEQ. Unmatched junction bases numbered 2, after V lost 1 base and J lost 5 bases.